The 27 T cell receptor beta chains below come from one sample, sequenced in a study of early T cells in non-severe SARS-CoV-2 infection. One entry per CDR3 protein results from TCRdb running MiXCR on the 5' RACE reads. The data hold approximately 50,000 distinct CDR3 sequences, with around 8% observed a single time. Sequenced: whole blood. The receptors stem from an adult who was a healthcare worker with PCR-confirmed SARS-CoV-2 infection or an uninfected control (not recorded which).

This chain uses TRBV2 with TRBJ2-3, with unresolved D. V shed 7 bases and J shed 0 bases, with 8 bases lying between them. The length of the CDR3 is 13 residues. Germline V gene sequence: CDR1 SNHLY, CDR2 FYNNEI. CDR3 nucleotides: TGTGCCAGCAAGGTAGAAAGCACAGATACGCAGTATTTT. It codes for CASKVESTDTQYF.

This clonotype was seen repeatedly, ten times or more. This rearrangement joins TRBV20-1 to TRBJ2-1; 8 bases map to TRBD1. CDR1 and CDR2 (germline): DFQATT, SNEGSKA (reference sequence). The CDR3 consists of 15 residues. The V gene end was trimmed by 3 bases and the J gene end by 10 bases; junction bases not matched to a gene: 14. The CDR3 DNA reads TGCAGTGCTAGGGACGGACAGGGCTCCCTTCAAGAGCAGTTCTTC. It yields the protein CSARDGQGSLQEQFF.

Only a few counts were recorded for this clonotype. V usage is TRBV11-2 and J usage is TRBJ2-7; TRBD2 aligns across 7 bases. J gave up 1 base and V 4 bases, and 7 bases lay outside the gene matches. The CDR3 loop spans 15 amino acids. Germline-derived CDR1 and CDR2 are SGHAT and FQNNGV. CDR3 loop: CASSSRLAGSYEQYF. In DNA form, the CDR3 reads TGTGCCAGCAGCTCCCGACTAGCAGGGTCCTACGAGCAGTACTTC.

This clonotype has a count of ten or more. The chain carries TRBV15 and TRBJ2-5; D is undetermined. Germline CDR1 is LNHNV and CDR2 is YYDKDF (reference sequence). This CDR3 contains 15 residues. The germline V and J ends were trimmed by 3 bases and 0 bases, with 11 bases remaining between them. The CDR3 DNA sequence: TGTGCCACCAGCAGTATCGGTTCGTACCAAGAGACCCAGTACTTC. It is translated as CATSSIGSYQETQYF.

This clonotype came up many times. This chain connects TRBV7-6 to TRBJ2-5; tentatively, D is TRBD2 (5 bases). This CDR3 is built from 12 residues. V dropped 3 bases and J dropped 5 bases, with 7 bases sitting between them. CDR1 and CDR2 (germline): SGHVS, FNYEAQ. CDR3 region: CASSLRGETQYF. For the CDR3, the DNA is TGTGCCAGCAGCTTGAGAGGGGAGACCCAGTACTTC.

Many counts were recorded for this clonotype. The genes are TRBV5-1 and TRBJ2-4, with D maybe TRBD2 (6 bases). Germline V gene sequence: CDR1 SGHRS, CDR2 YFSETQ. The V end was cut by 0 bases, the J end by 4 bases, with 11 bases between. The CDR3 extends over 15 amino acids. The CDR3 DNA sequence: TGCGCCAGCAGCTTGGGGCCCGGGGGTAAAAACATTCAGTACTTC. It translates to CASSLGPGGKNIQYF.

This clonotype came up many times. The chain joins TRBV5-1 to TRBJ2-7; D tentatively fits TRBD1 or TRBD2 (5 bases each). CDR1 and CDR2 (germline): SGHRS, YFSETQ. V was shortened by 3 bases and J by 0 bases, with 16 bases between the two germline ends. CDR3 length equals 16 residues. CDR3 residues: CASSWAGTPISYEQYF. The CDR3 DNA reads TGCGCCAGCAGCTGGGCCGGGACGCCGATCTCCTACGAGCAGTACTTC.

In this sample, this clonotype turned up many times. V usage is TRBV7-2 and J usage is TRBJ1-2, with 10 nucleotides matching TRBD1. CDR1 and CDR2 from the germline V gene are SGHTA and FQGNSA. Germline trimming cut 4 bases from V and 6 bases from J; bases unmatched to any gene: 11. The CDR3 runs to 16 residues. CDR3 nucleotides: TGTGCCAGCAGCTACTTTGGCCGGGACAGGGGAAATGGCTACACCTTC. This gives the protein CASSYFGRDRGNGYTF.

The chain uses TRBV27 and TRBJ2-7; a possible D gene is TRBD1 (6 bases). Germline values: CDR1 MNHEY, CDR2 SMNVEV (reference sequence). V dropped 5 bases and J dropped 3 bases, with 20 bases sitting between them. This CDR3 has 16 amino acids. CDR3 DNA sequence: TGTGCCAGCAGTCTTTCCGGGACACAGATTTACTACGAGCAGTACTTC. Protein product: CASSLSGTQIYYEQYF.

The CDR3 reads CASSGRDRDLPIRTDTQYF. For the CDR3, the DNA is TGTGCCAGCAGCGGCCGGGACAGGGATCTCCCCATTCGCACAGATACGCAGTATTTT. This rearrangement joins TRBV9 to TRBJ2-3; TRBD1 agrees at 9 bases. V gave up 3 bases and J gave up 1 base; unmatched junction bases: 15. Germline CDR1 is SGDLS and CDR2 is YYNGEE. The CDR3 consists of 19 residues.

This clonotype occurred a few times. This rearrangement joins TRBV4-1 to TRBJ1-3; TRBD1 aligns across 8 bases. CDR3 size: 15 residues. V trimming: 5 bases; J trimming: 2 bases; junction bases outside the gene matches: 5. Germline V gene lookup returns CDR1 MGHRA and CDR2 YSYEKL. The CDR3 spells CASSTQTGAGNTIYF. CDR3 DNA sequence: TGCGCCAGCAGCACCCAGACAGGGGCTGGAAACACCATATATTTT.

The table lists this clonotype with many counts. The chain couples TRBV28 to TRBJ1-5; TRBD1 aligns across 8 bases. V lost 1 base, J lost 3 bases, and 5 bases stayed unmatched. The germline gives CDR1 MDHEN, CDR2 SYDVKM. CDR3 length equals 16 residues. CDR3 coding DNA: TGTGCCAGCAGTTTATTTGCAGGGGGCTCCAATCAGCCCCAGCATTTT. Encoded protein: CASSLFAGGSNQPQHF.

To note about this clonotype: This may be a read error, as it is one base from a much larger clone. This sequence joins TRBV29-1 and TRBJ2-1; the D gene could be TRBD1 or TRBD2 (6 bases each). In germline, CDR1 is SQVTM, CDR2 ANQGSEA. The CDR3 spans 14 residues. CDR3 sequence (DNA): TGCAGCGTTGAACGAGGGGGGCTCTACATTGAGCAGTTCTTC. Translated, it gives CSVERGGLYIEQFF.

This clonotype was found a few times. The V and J genes are TRBV6-6 and TRBJ1-5; D remains unclear. V lost 6 bases and J lost 2, with 8 bases in between. There are 13 residues in the CDR3. Germline V gene sequence: CDR1 MNHNY, CDR2 SVGAGI (reference sequence). The CDR3 DNA follows: TGTGCCAGCAGGGATCAAGGCAATCAGCCCCAGCATTTT. Translation gives CASRDQGNQPQHF.

The sample holds many counts of this clonotype. The chain recombines TRBV3-1 with TRBJ2-1; unclear D gene. With 5 bases removed from V and 8 bases from J, the gap between germline ends came to 10 bases. The CDR3 totals 12 residues. Germline values: CDR1 LGHDT, CDR2 YNNKEL (reference sequence). CDR3 DNA: TGTGCCAGCAGCAGGCAGACCCATGAGCAGTTCTTC. Its translation: CASSRQTHEQFF.

This chain links TRBV11-1 with TRBJ2-1; tentative D call: TRBD2 (5 bases). Germline loops: CDR1 SGHAT, CDR2 FQDESV (reference sequence). CDR3 length: 15 amino acids. V dropped 5 bases and J dropped 3 bases, with 14 bases sitting between them. The CDR3: CASSPSRAGYNEQFF. The DNA for the CDR3 is TGTGCCAGCAGCCCGTCGAGGGCAGGCTACAATGAGCAGTTCTTC.

This clonotype has a count of ten or more. J is TRBJ2-1 and V is TRBV6-2 or TRBV6-3, with D perhaps TRBD1 (6 bases). V was trimmed by 2 bases and J by 1 base, leaving 18 bases between them. The CDR3 has 18 residues. Germline loops: CDR1 MNHEY, CDR2 SVGEGT. The CDR3 loop is CASSYRERTVRSYNEQFF. CDR3 coding DNA: TGTGCCAGCAGTTACAGGGAAAGGACAGTACGTTCCTACAATGAGCAGTTCTTC.

This clonotype was seen at least ten times. CDR3 residues: CASSSAGYGYTF. Here the CDR3 DNA reads TGTGCCAGCAGTTCGGCGGGTTATGGCTACACCTTC. The V and J genes are TRBV28 and TRBJ1-2; D gene uncertain. Germline V lookup: CDR1 MDHEN, CDR2 SYDVKM. The CDR3 runs to 12 residues. V gave up 4 bases and J gave up 5 bases, with 8 bases separating them.

The gene calls are TRBV7-3 and TRBJ2-1, with D unresolved. Trimming pared 2 bases from V and 4 bases from J, leaving 6 bases between. The CDR3 spans 13 residues. Per the germline V gene, CDR1 is SGHTA and CDR2 is FQGTGA. The CDR3 DNA reads TGTGCCAGCAGCTTATCCAGATACAATGAGCAGTTCTTC. It encodes CASSLSRYNEQFF.

This chain links TRBV5-1 with TRBJ2-6; D is uncertain. CDR3 length equals 15 residues. Per germline, CDR1 SGHRS and CDR2 YFSETQ. The V gene lost 5 bases and the J gene lost 0 bases, with 9 bases spanning the gap. CDR3 DNA: TGCGCCAGCAGACCGCAGGTCTCTGGGGCCAACGTCCTGACTTTC. The encoded protein is CASRPQVSGANVLTF.

The chain employs TRBV4-2 and TRBJ2-3; possibly TRBD2 for D (5 bases). V was trimmed by 0 bases and J by 2 bases, leaving 15 bases between them. Germline assignment: CDR1 LGHNA and CDR2 YNFKEQ. The CDR3 runs to 17 residues. CDR3 nucleotide sequence: TGTGCCAGCAGCCAAGATTTGCTAGCAGAGATCACAGATACGCAGTATTTT. Its protein is CASSQDLLAEITDTQYF.

This clonotype was seen many times. This chain uses TRBV19 with TRBJ1-4; 8 positions agree with TRBD1. CDR3 length: 20 residues. Germline CDR1 reads LNHDA; CDR2 reads SQIVND (reference sequence). With 3 bases clipped from V and 0 bases from J, the junction kept 15 bases outside the gene matches. This chain's CDR3 is CASSIRPLLGQGTTNEKLFF. The CDR3 region has the DNA TGTGCCAGTAGTATTCGACCCCTCCTCGGACAGGGCACAACTAATGAAAAACTGTTTTTT.

The CDR3 sequence: CSAQLVAGVSEQYF. DNA of the CDR3: TGCAGTGCCCAGCTGGTAGCGGGAGTATCCGAGCAGTACTTC. This sequence joins TRBV20-1 and TRBJ2-7; 9 nucleotides agree with TRBD2. The CDR3 has 14 amino acids. Germline loops: CDR1 DFQATT, CDR2 SNEGSKA (reference sequence). After removal of 6 bases from V and 6 bases from J, the junction contained 12 bases not matched to a gene.

This clonotype was seen at least ten times. This chain joins TRBV4-1 and TRBJ1-1, with D possibly matching TRBD1 (6 bases). The CDR3 is 18 residues long. V was shortened by 1 base and J by 3 bases, with 21 bases between the two germline ends. Germline V CDR1 and CDR2: MGHRA, YSYEKL. Here the CDR3 reads CASSQGGTQGFAYTEAFF. CDR3 bases: TGCGCCAGCAGCCAAGGCGGGACCCAGGGGTTTGCGTACACTGAAGCTTTCTTT.

In its sample, this clonotype was seen a few times. CDR3 sequence reads: CASSSTFREYEQYF. In DNA form, the CDR3 reads TGTGCCAGCAGCTCCACCTTCAGGGAATACGAGCAGTACTTC. The rearrangement uses TRBV11-2 and TRBJ2-7, with TRBD1 as a possible D gene (5 bases). This CDR3 spans 14 amino acids. Trimming shortened V by 4 bases and J by 4 bases, and 14 bases separated the two germline ends. In germline, CDR1 is SGHAT, CDR2 FQNNGV.

This clonotype turned up a few times. The chain employs TRBV4-1 and TRBJ1-1; 8 bases match TRBD1. Trimming took 3 bases from V and 0 from J; bases not matched to a gene: 9. This CDR3 has 17 amino acids. Germline V CDR1 and CDR2: MGHRA, YSYEKL. The CDR3 spells CASSQGQAFTLNTEAFF. The DNA of the CDR3 is TGCGCCAGCAGCCAGGGACAGGCCTTTACCTTGAACACTGAAGCTTTCTTT.

This clonotype was found a few times. The chain has TRBV11-2 and TRBJ2-2; 7 bases map to TRBD1. The CDR3 is made up of 15 amino acids. V lost 5 bases, J lost 0 bases, and 3 bases stayed unmatched. The germline CDR1 and CDR2 sequences are SGHAT and FQNNGV. The CDR3 DNA reads as TGTGCCAGCAGCCCGGACAGGACGAACACCGGGGAGCTGTTTTTT. Its protein is CASSPDRTNTGELFF. Full variable domain (rest looked up from reference TRBV11-2 and TRBJ2-2): EAGVAQSPRYKIIEKRQSVAFWCNPISGHATLYWYQQILGQGPKLLIQFQNNGVVDDSQLPKDRFSAERLKGVDSTLKIQPAKLEDSAVYLCASSPDRTNTGELFFGEGSRLTVL.